Listed below are T cell receptor beta chains from one sample, sequenced in a study of shared clonotypes between healthy human individuals. The protocol was immunoSEQ multiplex PCR, while the TCRdb copy is restricted to in-frame clones and leaves out a portion. The sample carries a few million clones, 85% to 95% recorded once. Sequenced material: naive CD4+ T cells from PBMCs. These receptors all come from a man younger than 35 in good health. Some clones in this sample may be carry-over from other donors' samples. Both conserved end residues are part of each CDR3. Each record gives: CDR3 protein, J gene, V gene.

CDR3 protein: CASSQSALGEKLFF
J gene: TRBJ1-4
V gene: TRBV28

CDR3 protein: CAWSGGRGQPQHF
J gene: TRBJ1-5
V gene: TRBV30

CDR3 protein: CASSRTGHNQPQHF
J gene: TRBJ1-5
V gene: TRBV28

CDR3 protein: CASSQATGDSYGYTF
J gene: TRBJ1-2
V gene: TRBV4-3

CDR3 protein: CASSLRRGASTNYGYTF
J gene: TRBJ1-2
V gene: TRBV27

CDR3 protein: CASSLARGRAYEQYF
J gene: TRBJ2-7
V gene: TRBV11-2

CDR3 protein: CASSLTGANTEAFF
J gene: TRBJ1-1
V gene: TRBV28

CDR3 protein: CASSLDILASDEQFF
J gene: TRBJ2-1
V gene: TRBV5-1

CDR3 protein: CASSYPQEFSYNEQFF
J gene: TRBJ2-1
V gene: TRBV6-5

CDR3 protein: CASTTGLAGANTGELFF
J gene: TRBJ2-2
V gene: TRBV2